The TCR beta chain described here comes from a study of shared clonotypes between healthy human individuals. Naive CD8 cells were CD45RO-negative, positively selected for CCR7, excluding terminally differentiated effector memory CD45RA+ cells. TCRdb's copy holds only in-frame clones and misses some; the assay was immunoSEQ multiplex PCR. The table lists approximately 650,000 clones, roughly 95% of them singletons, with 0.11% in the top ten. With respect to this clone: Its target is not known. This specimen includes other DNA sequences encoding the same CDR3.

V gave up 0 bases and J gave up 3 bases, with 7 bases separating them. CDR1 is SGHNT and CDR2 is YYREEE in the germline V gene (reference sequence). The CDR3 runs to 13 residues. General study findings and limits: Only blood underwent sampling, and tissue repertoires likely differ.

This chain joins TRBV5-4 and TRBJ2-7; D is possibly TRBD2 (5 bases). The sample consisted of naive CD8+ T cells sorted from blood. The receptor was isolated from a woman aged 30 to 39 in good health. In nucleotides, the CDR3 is TGTGCCAGCAGCTTGGATCGGGGCTACGAGCAGTACTTC. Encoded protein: CASSLDRGYEQYF.